This entry describes one T cell receptor (beta chain). Its recognized antigen is unknown. No base qualities exist here, and no much larger clone lies one base off it. This record comes from a study of patients and donors after allogeneic stem cell transplantation (TCRdb year 2020). The germline V and J ends show losses of 0 bases and 4 bases respectively, and no gene match explains 8 bases of the junction. CDR1 MNHEY and CDR2 SVGEGT are derived from the germline V gene. The CDR3 runs 16 amino acids, cysteine and phenylalanine included. Only the CDR3 part of the read is kept: 48 bases, read in frame from the first base. The library was made by RT-PCR. These reads were obtained on a NextSeq 550. The public reads were reanalyzed by TCRdb: fastp trimming at Q25, MiXCR alignment, in-frame beta chains only. CDR3 protein duplicates are merged, each entry listing the most common genes and DNA. The sample table holds over 350,000 distinct CDR3 sequences, of which 15% to 20% were seen once. The ten largest clones add up to about 7% of the sample.

The sample was blood, either unsorted or a sorted T cell fraction (not recorded which). The rearrangement combines TRBV6-2 or TRBV6-3 with TRBJ2-7, with 8 junctional bases fitting TRBD2. This receptor was obtained from a human donor who was either an allogeneic HSCT recipient or a stem cell or donor lymphocyte infusion donor (not recorded which). It is not recorded whose cells these are; they may come from a transplant donor. DNA sequence: TGTGCCAGCAGTTACTCGATCCAGCGGGAGCCATACGAGCAGTACTTC. Translation gives CASSYSIQREPYEQYF.